This T cell receptor (beta chain) comes out of a study of blood T cell repertoires in COVID-19. Study background: The United States, Italy and Spain were the sources of the acute and convalescent COVID-19 samples. Sources were T cells, B-cell-depleted T cells, or PBMCs; the material itself was cDNA or gDNA.

Per the study methods: Researchers report that nucleated cell counts were estimated from reference gene primer amplification. The data were produced by immunoSEQ multiplex PCR, yet TCRdb's version contains in-frame clones alone and is incomplete. The DNA gave D and trimming, while V, J and clone size come from that table. Of a few hundred thousand clones in the sample, 85% were seen once. This CDR3 is 16 amino acids long. This clonotype was sampled from a young woman with acute or convalescent COVID-19. V is TRBV21-1 and J is TRBJ1-5. TRBV21-1 is tagged as a pseudogene. Sequencing input: peripheral blood. The CDR3 loop reads CASSKKQVYSNQPQHF. CDR3 bases: TGTGCCAGCAGCAAAAAGCAAGTATATAGCAATCAGCCCCAGCATTTT.